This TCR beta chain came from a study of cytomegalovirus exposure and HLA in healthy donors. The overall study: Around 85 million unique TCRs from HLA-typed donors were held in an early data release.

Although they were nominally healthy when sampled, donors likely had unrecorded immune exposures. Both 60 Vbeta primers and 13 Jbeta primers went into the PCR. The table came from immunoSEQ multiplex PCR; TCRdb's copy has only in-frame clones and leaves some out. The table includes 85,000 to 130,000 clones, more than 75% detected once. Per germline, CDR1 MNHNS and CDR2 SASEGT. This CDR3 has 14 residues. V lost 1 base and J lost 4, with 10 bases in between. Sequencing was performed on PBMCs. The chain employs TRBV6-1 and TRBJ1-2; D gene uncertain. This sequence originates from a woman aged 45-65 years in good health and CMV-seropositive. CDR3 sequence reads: CASSEDPGFYGYTF. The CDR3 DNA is TGTGCCAGCAGTGAAGACCCGGGGTTCTATGGCTACACCTTC.